Listed below are T cell receptor beta chains from one sample, sequenced in a study of T cell repertoires in cytomegalovirus infection. In TCRdb, the reads were re-called with MiXCR into one record per CDR3 protein. The sample lists more than 150,000 distinct CDR3 sequences; roughly a quarter were seen once. Sequencing was done on a sample of PBMCs. Receptors originate from a human donor in good health (CMV status not recorded). Some clones in this sample may be carry-over from other donors' samples. Each CDR3 is given with its conserved first and last residue. Fields, in order: D gene, clone size, V gene, J gene, CDR3 protein, CDR3 DNA. A D gene is named only where the DNA matches it firmly. The size entry is marked missing in some rows and otherwise reads once, few, many or a size class.

D: TRBD1; size: few; V: TRBV28; J: TRBJ2-7; CDR3: CASRDPGTGAYEQYF; DNA: TGTGCCAGCAGGGACCCCGGGACAGGGGCCTACGAGCAGTACTTC
D: NA; size: NA; V: TRBV4-3; J: TRBJ1-5; CDR3: CASSQDGVDQPQHF; DNA: TGCGCCAGCAGCCAAGATGGGGTAGACCAGCCCCAGCATTTT
D: NA; size: many; V: TRBV7-2; J: TRBJ1-5; CDR3: CASSLDGNPHQPQHF; DNA: TGTGCCAGCAGCTTAGACGGGAACCCTCATCAGCCCCAGCATTTT
D: NA; size: NA; V: TRBV7-9; J: TRBJ2-5; CDR3: CSSSLEAGMAETQYF; DNA: TGTTCCAGCAGCTTAGAAGCAGGAATGGCGGAGACCCAGTACTTC
D: NA; size: NA; V: TRBV6-2/TRBV6-3; J: TRBJ1-1; CDR3: CASRVDGNTEAFF; DNA: TGTGCCAGCAGGGTGGACGGGAACACTGAAGCTTTCTTT
D: NA; size: many; V: TRBV2; J: TRBJ2-1; CDR3: CASSEGDKQFF; DNA: TGTGCCAGCAGTGAAGGGGACAAGCAGTTCTTC
D: TRBD1; size: NA; V: TRBV12-3/TRBV12-4; J: TRBJ1-1; CDR3: CASSLFPRGVMNTEAFF; DNA: TGTGCCAGCAGTTTATTCCCCAGGGGGGTTATGAACACTGAAGCTTTCTTT
D: NA; size: few; V: TRBV20-1; J: TRBJ2-2; CDR3: CSARLGFSGELFF; DNA: TGCAGTGCTAGGCTAGGATTCAGCGGGGAGCTGTTTTTT
D: NA; size: few; V: TRBV7-6; J: TRBJ1-6; CDR3: CASSLASLGSPLHF; DNA: TGTGCCAGCAGCTTAGCGTCCCTTGGGTCACCCCTCCACTTT
D: NA; size: few; V: TRBV20-1; J: TRBJ1-2; CDR3: CSARDPASPVRGYTF; DNA: TGCAGTGCTAGAGACCCCGCCTCGCCAGTTAGGGGCTACACCTTC
D: NA; size: few; V: TRBV11-2; J: TRBJ2-5; CDR3: CASSLEGGAPGETQYF; DNA: TGTGCCAGCAGCTTAGAAGGGGGTGCCCCCGGCGAGACCCAGTACTTC
D: NA; size: NA; V: TRBV20-1; J: TRBJ1-2; CDR3: CSASPQNYGYTF; DNA: TGCAGTGCTTCCCCACAGAACTATGGCTACACCTTC
D: NA; size: NA; V: TRBV7-8; J: TRBJ2-1; CDR3: CASGTGLSYNEQFF; DNA: TGTGCCAGCGGAACAGGGCTGTCCTACAATGAGCAGTTCTTC
D: NA; size: many; V: TRBV20-1; J: TRBJ1-1; CDR3: CSARGDKETEAFF; DNA: TGCAGTGCTAGGGGGGACAAGGAGACTGAAGCTTTCTTT
D: TRBD1; size: NA; V: TRBV10-3; J: TRBJ2-1; CDR3: CATHTDRYNEQFF; DNA: TGTGCCACCCACACGGACAGGTACAATGAGCAGTTCTTC
D: NA; size: many; V: TRBV7-2; J: TRBJ2-7; CDR3: CASRQLPGPGYEQYF; DNA: TGTGCCAGCAGACAATTGCCGGGACCAGGCTACGAGCAGTACTTC
D: NA; size: few; V: TRBV10-3; J: TRBJ1-4; CDR3: CAIGGGMSEKLFF; DNA: TGTGCCATCGGGGGGGGAATGAGCGAAAAACTGTTTTTT